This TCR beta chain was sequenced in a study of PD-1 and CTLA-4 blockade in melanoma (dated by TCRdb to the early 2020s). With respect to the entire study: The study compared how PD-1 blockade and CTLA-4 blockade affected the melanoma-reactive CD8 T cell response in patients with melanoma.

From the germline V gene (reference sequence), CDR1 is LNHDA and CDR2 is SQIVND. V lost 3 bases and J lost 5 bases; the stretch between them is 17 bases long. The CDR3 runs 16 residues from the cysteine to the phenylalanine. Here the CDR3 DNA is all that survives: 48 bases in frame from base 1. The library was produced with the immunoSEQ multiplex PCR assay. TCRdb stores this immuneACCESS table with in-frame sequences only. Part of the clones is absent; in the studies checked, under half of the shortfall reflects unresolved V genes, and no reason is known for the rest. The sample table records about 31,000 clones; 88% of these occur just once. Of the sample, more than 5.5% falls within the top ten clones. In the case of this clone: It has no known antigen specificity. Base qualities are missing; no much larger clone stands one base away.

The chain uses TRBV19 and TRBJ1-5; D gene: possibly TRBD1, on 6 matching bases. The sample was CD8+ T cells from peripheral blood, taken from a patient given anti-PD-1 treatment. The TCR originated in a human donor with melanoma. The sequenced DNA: TGTGCCAGTAGTATTCCCAGGGGATTGGAGGATCAGCCCCAGCATTTT. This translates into CASSIPRGLEDQPQHF.